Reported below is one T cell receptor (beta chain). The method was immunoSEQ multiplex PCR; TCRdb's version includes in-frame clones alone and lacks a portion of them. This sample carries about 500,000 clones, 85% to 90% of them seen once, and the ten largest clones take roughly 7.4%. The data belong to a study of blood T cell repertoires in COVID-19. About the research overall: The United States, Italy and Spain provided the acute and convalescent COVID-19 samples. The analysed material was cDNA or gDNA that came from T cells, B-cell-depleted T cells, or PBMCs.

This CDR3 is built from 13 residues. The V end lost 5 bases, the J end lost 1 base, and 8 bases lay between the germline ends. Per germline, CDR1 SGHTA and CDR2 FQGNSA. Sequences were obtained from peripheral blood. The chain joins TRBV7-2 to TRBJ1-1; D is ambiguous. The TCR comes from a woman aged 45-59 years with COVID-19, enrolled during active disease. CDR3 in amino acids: CASSLPQNTEAFF. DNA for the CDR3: TGTGCCAGCAGCCTACCCCAGAACACTGAAGCTTTCTTT.